This entry is about one TCR beta chain. The antigen remains undetermined. Trimming stripped 6 bases from V and 3 bases from J, with 18 bases between. The CDR3 extends over 16 amino acids. Germline V gene lookup returns CDR1 MNHNS and CDR2 SASEGT. This entry is derived from a study of identical twins. Study conclusions and caveats: Beta out-of-frame sequences showed weaker excess sharing between twins.

TCRdb reprocessed the 5' RACE reads with MiXCR, giving one entry per CDR3 protein. The table has hundreds of thousands of distinct CDR3 sequences, approximately 9% seen once. These same data were also listed under a study on yellow fever vaccine responses in identical twins.

This sequence originates from a woman between 18 and 29 years old in good health. The sample comprised PBMCs. This chain uses TRBV6-1 with TRBJ2-1; possibly TRBD1 or TRBD2 for D (5 bases each). DNA of the CDR3: TGTGCCAGCAGCGTCGTGGGGGTTGGCGGCTACAATGAGCAGTTCTTC. Amino acids: CASSVVGVGGYNEQFF.